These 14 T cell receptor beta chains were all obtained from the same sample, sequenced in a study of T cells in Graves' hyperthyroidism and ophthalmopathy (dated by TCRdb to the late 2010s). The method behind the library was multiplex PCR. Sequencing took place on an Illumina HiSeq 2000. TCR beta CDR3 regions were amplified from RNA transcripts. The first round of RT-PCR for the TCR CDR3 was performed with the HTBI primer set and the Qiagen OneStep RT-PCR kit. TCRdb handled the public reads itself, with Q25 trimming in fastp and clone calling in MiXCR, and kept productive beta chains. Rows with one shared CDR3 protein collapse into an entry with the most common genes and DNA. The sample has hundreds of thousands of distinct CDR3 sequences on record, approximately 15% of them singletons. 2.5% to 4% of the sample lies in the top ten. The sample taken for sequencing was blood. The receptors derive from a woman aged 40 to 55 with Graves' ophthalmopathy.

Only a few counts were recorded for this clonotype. The CDR3 nucleotides read TGCAGCGTGGGCGGGGGGGAATTCACAGATACGCAGTATTTT. Protein sequence: CSVGGGEFTDTQYF. The chain couples TRBV29-1 to TRBJ2-3; TRBD2 agrees at 9 bases. The CDR3 runs 14 residues. V shed 6 bases, J shed 2 bases, and the junction held 6 bases outside the gene matches. Germline assignment: CDR1 SQVTM and CDR2 ANQGSEA.

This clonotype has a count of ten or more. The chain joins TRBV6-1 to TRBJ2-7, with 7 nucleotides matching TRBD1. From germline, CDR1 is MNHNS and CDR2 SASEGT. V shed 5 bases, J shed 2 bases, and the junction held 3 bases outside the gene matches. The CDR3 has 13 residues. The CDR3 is CASSYTGAYEQYF. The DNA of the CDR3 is TGTGCCAGCAGTTATACAGGGGCCTACGAGCAGTACTTC.

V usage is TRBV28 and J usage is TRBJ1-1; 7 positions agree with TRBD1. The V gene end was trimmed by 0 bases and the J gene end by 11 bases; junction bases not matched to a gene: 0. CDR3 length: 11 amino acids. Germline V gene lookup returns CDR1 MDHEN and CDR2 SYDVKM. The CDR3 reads CASSLWGQAFF. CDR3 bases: TGTGCCAGCAGTTTATGGGGACAGGCTTTCTTT.

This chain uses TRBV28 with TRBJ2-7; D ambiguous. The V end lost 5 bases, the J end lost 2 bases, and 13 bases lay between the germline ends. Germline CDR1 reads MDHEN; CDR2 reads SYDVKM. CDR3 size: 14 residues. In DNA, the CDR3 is TGTGCCAGCAGTCAACTCAGGAACACCTACGAGCAGTACTTC. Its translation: CASSQLRNTYEQYF.

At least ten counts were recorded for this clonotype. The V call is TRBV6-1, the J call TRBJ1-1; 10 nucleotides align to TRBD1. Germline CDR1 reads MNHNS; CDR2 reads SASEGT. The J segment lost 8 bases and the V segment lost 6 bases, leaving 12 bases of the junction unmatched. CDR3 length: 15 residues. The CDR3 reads CASRIPGTGAEEAFF. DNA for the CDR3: TGTGCCAGCAGAATTCCCGGGACAGGGGCCGAAGAAGCTTTCTTT.

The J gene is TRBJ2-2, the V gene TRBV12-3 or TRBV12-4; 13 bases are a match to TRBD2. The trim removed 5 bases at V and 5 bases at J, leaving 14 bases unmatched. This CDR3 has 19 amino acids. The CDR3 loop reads CASSAPLGRTSGRTGELFF. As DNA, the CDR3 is TGTGCCAGCAGTGCCCCCTTGGGCAGGACTAGCGGGAGAACCGGGGAGCTGTTTTTT.

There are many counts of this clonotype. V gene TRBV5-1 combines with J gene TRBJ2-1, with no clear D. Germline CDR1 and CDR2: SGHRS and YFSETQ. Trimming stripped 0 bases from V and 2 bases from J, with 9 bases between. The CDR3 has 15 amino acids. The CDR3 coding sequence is TGCGCCAGCAGCTTGGAACTTCTCCCCTACAATGAGCAGTTCTTC. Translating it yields CASSLELLPYNEQFF.

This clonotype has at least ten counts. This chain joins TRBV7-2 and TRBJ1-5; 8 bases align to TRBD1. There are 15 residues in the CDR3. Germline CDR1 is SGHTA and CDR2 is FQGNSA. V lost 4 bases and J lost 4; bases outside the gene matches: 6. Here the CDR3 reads CASSSYGTGNQPQHF. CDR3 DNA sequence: TGTGCCAGCAGCTCCTACGGGACAGGAAATCAGCCCCAGCATTTT.

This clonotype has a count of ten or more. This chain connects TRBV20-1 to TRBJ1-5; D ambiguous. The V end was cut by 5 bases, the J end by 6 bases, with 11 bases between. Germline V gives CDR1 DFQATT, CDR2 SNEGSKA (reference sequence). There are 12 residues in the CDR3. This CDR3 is CSAGTGSQPQHF. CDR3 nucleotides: TGCAGTGCTGGAACGGGGAGTCAGCCCCAGCATTTT.

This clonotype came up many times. DNA for the CDR3: TGTGCCAGCAGCGAAACACGTCTAGAGACCCAGTACTTC. This encodes CASSETRLETQYF. This chain connects TRBV7-2 to TRBJ2-5; unclear D gene. Germline CDR1 is SGHTA and CDR2 is FQGNSA. V gave up 5 bases and J gave up 4 bases, with 11 bases separating them. This CDR3 spans 13 amino acids.

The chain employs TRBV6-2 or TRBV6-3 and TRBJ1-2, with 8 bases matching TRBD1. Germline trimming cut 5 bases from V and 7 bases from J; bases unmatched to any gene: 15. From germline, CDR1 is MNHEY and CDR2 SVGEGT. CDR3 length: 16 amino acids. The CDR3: CASSPTWGTGHSGYTF. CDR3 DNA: TGTGCCAGCAGTCCAACATGGGGGACAGGACATAGTGGCTACACCTTC.

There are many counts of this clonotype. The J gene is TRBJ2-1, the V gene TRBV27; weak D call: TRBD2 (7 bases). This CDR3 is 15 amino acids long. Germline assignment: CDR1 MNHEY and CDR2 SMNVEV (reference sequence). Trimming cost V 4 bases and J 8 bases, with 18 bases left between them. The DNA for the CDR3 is TGTGCCAGCAGTTGGAACTGGGGGGGGGGCGATGAGCAGTTCTTC. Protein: CASSWNWGGGDEQFF.

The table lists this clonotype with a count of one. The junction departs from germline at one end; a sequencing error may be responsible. This chain's CDR3 is CTSSPLAGDDEQFF. The CDR3 DNA sequence: TGTACCAGCAGCCCCCTGGCAGGGGACGATGAGCAGTTCTTC. The chain combines TRBV3-1 with TRBJ2-1; possibly TRBD1 for D (6 bases). The CDR3 has 14 residues. Germline CDR1 LGHDT, CDR2 YNNKEL (reference sequence).

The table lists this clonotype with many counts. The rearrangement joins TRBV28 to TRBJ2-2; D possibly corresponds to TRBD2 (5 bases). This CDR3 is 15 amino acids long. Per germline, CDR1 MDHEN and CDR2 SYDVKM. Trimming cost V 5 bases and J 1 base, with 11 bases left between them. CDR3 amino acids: CASSPLRENTGELFF. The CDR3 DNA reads TGTGCCAGCAGTCCACTGAGGGAGAACACCGGGGAGCTGTTTTTT.